The 30 T cell receptor beta chains reported below all come from one sample, sequenced in a study of blood T cell repertoires in COVID-19. Using immunoSEQ multiplex PCR, the repertoire was profiled, and TCRdb retains in-frame clones only, with some absent. The data contain fewer than 200,000 clones, 80% to 90% of them singletons. Sample: peripheral blood. The receptors come from a man in his forties or fifties with active or convalescent COVID-19.

In its sample, this clone was seen once. The rearrangement links TRBV9 to TRBJ1-2; D unresolved. Deletions cut 0 bases from V and 0 bases from J, with 15 bases between. The length of the CDR3 is 17 residues. Germline CDR1 reads SGDLS; CDR2 reads YYNGEE. In nucleotides, the CDR3 is TGTGCCAGCAGCGTAGGGATGGGTATCGGAGCTAACTATGGCTACACCTTC. Translated, it gives CASSVGMGIGANYGYTF. The full variable domain, in which reference TRBV9 and TRBJ1-2 provide the parts outside the CDR3, is DSGVTQTPKHLITATGQRVTLRCSPRSGDLSVYWYQQSLDQGLQFLIQYYNGEERAKGNILERFSAQQFPDLHSELNLSSLELGDSALYFCASSVGMGIGANYGYTFGSGTRLTVV.

The chain links TRBV25-1 to TRBJ1-1; possibly TRBD1 for D (5 bases). With 2 bases removed from V and 4 bases from J, the gap between germline ends came to 11 bases. The CDR3 is 14 amino acids. Germline loops: CDR1 MGHDK, CDR2 SYGVNS. CDR3: CASSETGTTTEAFF. CDR3 DNA: TGTGCCAGCAGTGAAACAGGCACGACCACTGAAGCTTTCTTT.

J is TRBJ1-3 and V is TRBV5-6, with D unclear. This CDR3 has 15 amino acids. Germline CDR1 is SGHDT and CDR2 is YYEEEE. Trimming cost V 1 base and J 0 bases, with 8 bases left between them. The CDR3 sequence is CASSLSASSGNTIYF. The CDR3 bases are TGTGCCAGCAGCTTGTCGGCTAGCTCTGGAAACACCATATATTTT.

This clone was seen a few times. The CDR3 here is CAWSVLTYSSYEQYF. CDR3 nucleotide sequence: TGTGCCTGGAGTGTCCTTACGTACAGCTCCTACGAGCAGTACTTC. The chain recombines TRBV30 with TRBJ2-7; D is unclear. Deletions cut 0 bases from V and 0 bases from J, with 12 bases between. The CDR3 runs 15 residues. The V gene's germline CDR1 is GTSNPN and CDR2 SVGIG (reference sequence).

In DNA form, the CDR3 reads TGTGCCAGCAGCCGCCTCAGGGGGCTGTTGCGTGATGAAAAACTGTTTTTT. Translation gives CASSRLRGLLRDEKLFF. This sequence joins TRBV28 and TRBJ1-4, with 8 bases identical to TRBD1. The CDR3 spans 17 residues. Germline lookup yields CDR1 MDHEN and CDR2 SYDVKM. V lost 6 bases, J lost 6 bases, and 15 bases stayed unmatched. Supplemented by reference TRBV28 and TRBJ1-4, the full variable domain reads DVKVTQSSRYLVKRTGEKVFLECVQDMDHENMFWYRQDPGLGLRLIYFSYDVKMKEKGDIPEGYSVSREKKERFSLILESASTNQTSMYLCASSRLRGLLRDEKLFFGSGTQLSVL.

V and J are TRBV30 and TRBJ1-4; no definite D call. Germline V gene sequence: CDR1 GTSNPN, CDR2 SVGIG (reference sequence). CDR3 length equals 13 residues. V lost 1 base and J 7 bases, leaving 10 bases between the germline ends. CDR3 nucleotide sequence: TGTGCCTGGAGTGCCGGGAGGAGTGAAAAACTGTTTTTT. It is translated as CAWSAGRSEKLFF.

This clone came up a few times. This chain uses TRBV5-5 with TRBJ2-1, with D maybe TRBD2 (5 bases). The CDR3 consists of 16 residues. V lost 4 bases to trimming and J lost 5 bases, with 19 bases between them. The V gene's germline CDR1 is SGHKS and CDR2 YYEKEE (reference sequence). The DNA of the CDR3 is TGTGCCAGCAGCCACATTTCGGAGGAAGACAACAATGAGCAGTTCTTC. Protein: CASSHISEEDNNEQFF. Drawing the rest from reference TRBV5-5 and TRBJ2-1, the complete variable domain is DAGVTQSPTHLIKTRGQQVTLRCSPISGHKSVSWYQQVLGQGPQFIFQYYEKEERGRGNFPDRFSARQFPNYSSELNVNALLLGDSALYLCASSHISEEDNNEQFFGPGTRLTVL.

The V gene is TRBV7-2, the J gene TRBJ2-1, with TRBD2 identical over 13 bases. The CDR3 loop spans 17 amino acids. With V trimmed by 4 bases and J by 9 bases, 12 bases remained unmatched. The germline V gene encodes CDR1 SGHTA and CDR2 FQGNSA. The CDR3 nucleotides are TGTGCCAGCAGCTCTCCCCCCGGACTAGCGGGAGCACGTGAGCAGTTCTTC. This translates into CASSSPPGLAGAREQFF.

This clone was recorded once. The J gene is TRBJ2-4, the V gene TRBV9; 7 positions agree with TRBD2. The CDR3 is 14 residues long. Germline V gene sequence: CDR1 SGDLS, CDR2 YYNGEE. With 3 bases clipped from V and 6 bases from J, the junction kept 6 bases outside the gene matches. CDR3 region: CASSALGGTNIQYF. The CDR3 DNA sequence: TGTGCCAGCAGCGCCTTGGGGGGGACAAACATTCAGTACTTC.

The gene calls are TRBV7-2 and TRBJ1-5; D uncertain. V was trimmed by 1 base and J by 1 base, leaving 5 bases between them. The germline V gene encodes CDR1 SGHTA and CDR2 FQGNSA. The CDR3 is 14 amino acids. CDR3 DNA sequence: TGTGCCAGCAGCTTAGTAGAGAGCAATCAGCCCCAGCATTTT. Protein: CASSLVESNQPQHF.

CDR3 sequence (DNA): TGTGCCAGCAGTTCACGGGGAGACTACGAGCAGTACTTC. Translation: CASSSRGDYEQYF. The chain is built from TRBV6-5 and TRBJ2-7; tentative D call: TRBD2 (5 bases). The V end was cut by 4 bases, the J end by 3 bases, with 10 bases between. The CDR3 is made up of 13 amino acids. Germline values: CDR1 MNHEY, CDR2 SVGAGI.

The genes are TRBV28 and TRBJ1-2; 11 bases match TRBD1. The CDR3 runs 15 residues. V dropped 10 bases and J dropped 8; count of bases not matched to a gene: 15. CDR1 MDHEN and CDR2 SYDVKM come from the germline V gene. Here the CDR3 DNA reads TGTGCCATACCCGGGACAGGGGGAATCTTAGGGGGCTACACCTTC. Translated: CAIPGTGGILGGYTF.

The rearrangement links TRBV18 to TRBJ2-1, with TRBD2 matching 8 bases. CDR1 and CDR2 (germline): KGHSH, LQKENI. This CDR3 region has 15 residues. Germline trimming cut 4 bases from V and 7 bases from J; bases unmatched to any gene: 9. CDR3 residues: CASSRTGGSLNEQFF. The CDR3 DNA follows: TGTGCCAGCTCACGGACGGGGGGGAGTCTGAATGAGCAGTTCTTC.

The chain recombines TRBV15 with TRBJ1-4; TRBD1 matches 8 bases. Unmatched junction bases numbered 7, after V lost 2 bases and J lost 8 bases. The CDR3 extends over 15 amino acids. Germline assignment: CDR1 LNHNV and CDR2 YYDKDF (reference sequence). As DNA, the CDR3 is TGTGCCACCAGCAGACAAACAGGGGGTCTGGAAAAACTGTTTTTT. It translates to CATSRQTGGLEKLFF.

The chain has TRBV11-3 and TRBJ2-1; the match to TRBD2 covers 7 bases. The CDR3 is 17 residues long. Per germline, CDR1 SGHNT and CDR2 YENEEA. The ends lost 1 base at V and 5 bases at J; junction bases unmatched: 11. In nucleotides, the CDR3 is TGTGCCAGCAGCTTAGGTCAGCAGGGACTAAACAACAATGAGCAGTTCTTC. Translated: CASSLGQQGLNNNEQFF.

The rearrangement uses TRBV6-5 and TRBJ1-5, with unresolved D. Per germline, CDR1 MNHEY and CDR2 SVGAGI. This CDR3 spans 13 amino acids. The V gene lost 7 bases and the J gene lost 2 bases, with 9 bases spanning the gap. The CDR3 region is CASKNGGNQPQHF. Written as DNA, the CDR3 is TGTGCCAGCAAAAACGGGGGCAATCAGCCCCAGCATTTT.

Only one count was recorded for this clone. The chain has TRBV19 and TRBJ2-5; 13 nucleotides match TRBD2. V dropped 1 base and J dropped 5; count of bases not matched to a gene: 1. CDR3 size: 15 residues. Germline V CDR1 and CDR2: LNHDA, SQIVND (reference sequence). The DNA for the CDR3 is TGTGCCAGTAGTATAGGGACTAGCGGGGGTGAGACCCAGTACTTC. It encodes CASSIGTSGGETQYF.

In DNA form, the CDR3 reads TGTGCCACCAGCAGAGATCGTAGCGGGGGGCCTTCAGAGACCCAGTACTTC. It translates to CATSRDRSGGPSETQYF. The V and J genes are TRBV15 and TRBJ2-5; 10 positions match TRBD2. The CDR3 sequence is 17 residues long. Germline V lookup: CDR1 LNHNV, CDR2 YYDKDF (reference sequence). The V segment lost 0 bases and the J segment 4 bases; nucleotides outside the gene matches: 8.

This clone was detected once. V is TRBV27 and J is TRBJ1-1, with D possibly TRBD1 on 6 matching bases. The CDR3 has 16 amino acids. V lost 5 bases, J lost 4 bases, and 20 bases lay in between. Germline CDR1 is MNHEY and CDR2 is SMNVEV (reference sequence). The DNA for the CDR3 is TGTGCCAGCAGTAACCCCGAGGGGGGCGGGAGCACTGAAGCTTTCTTT. Translating gives CASSNPEGGGSTEAFF.

The chain links TRBV7-9 to TRBJ1-3; a possible D gene is TRBD1 (6 bases). Germline CDR1 SEHNR, CDR2 FQNEAQ (reference sequence). This CDR3 has 15 amino acids. V was shortened by 0 bases and J by 4 bases, with 10 bases between the two germline ends. CDR3 in amino acids: CASSLAGQTGNTIYF. The CDR3 nucleotides are TGTGCCAGCAGCTTAGCGGGACAAACAGGAAACACCATATATTTT.

This clone has just a few counts. The V call is TRBV7-2, the J call TRBJ2-7; D remains unclear. Trimming took off 2 bases at V and 3 bases at J, with 8 bases between the two ends. The CDR3 covers 13 residues. Germline values: CDR1 SGHTA, CDR2 FQGNSA. DNA of the CDR3: TGTGCCAGCAGCTTACCCCAGAACTACGAGCAGTACTTC. The encoded protein is CASSLPQNYEQYF.

V and J are TRBV7-2 and TRBJ2-7; a weak D match, TRBD2 (6 bases). Trimming took 3 bases from V and 4 from J, leaving 7 bases between them. The CDR3 sequence is 12 residues long. CDR1 is SGHTA, CDR2 FQGNSA, per germline. The CDR3 nucleotides are TGTGCCAGCAGCTTTGGACTATACGAGCAGTACTTC. It yields the protein CASSFGLYEQYF.

This clone was counted a single time. This chain uses TRBV5-1 with TRBJ1-1; 10 bases align to TRBD1. Germline CDR1 is SGHRS and CDR2 is YFSETQ. The junction had 4 bases not matched to a gene; V was cut back by 4 bases and J by 4 bases. The CDR3 is 14 residues long. In DNA, the CDR3 is TGCGCCAGCAGCGGGACAGGGGTTCCCACTGAAGCTTTCTTT. This translates into CASSGTGVPTEAFF.

The count of this clone is one. The chain employs TRBV30 and TRBJ1-5; D may be TRBD1 (6 bases). Trimming removed 3 bases from V and 4 bases from J, with 16 bases in between. This CDR3 region has 15 residues. Germline V gene lookup returns CDR1 GTSNPN and CDR2 SVGIG (reference sequence). CDR3 loop: CAWSRIGGRNQPQHF. Here the CDR3 DNA reads TGTGCCTGGAGCCGAATCGGGGGGCGGAATCAGCCCCAGCATTTT.

The chain joins TRBV29-1 to TRBJ1-2, with D perhaps matching TRBD1 (6 bases). Per germline, CDR1 SQVTM and CDR2 ANQGSEA. V was pared by 0 bases and J by 4 bases, with 18 bases between. The CDR3 runs to 16 residues. The CDR3 protein is CSVEDRYQGLGYGYTF. CDR3 DNA sequence: TGCAGCGTTGAAGATCGGTACCAGGGGTTAGGCTATGGCTACACCTTC.

The gene calls are TRBV29-1 and TRBJ1-6; the match to TRBD1 covers 9 bases. CDR3 length equals 14 residues. CDR1 is SQVTM and CDR2 is ANQGSEA in the germline V gene. Trimming at V came to 1 base and at J to 7 bases, leaving 2 bases not matched to a gene. CDR3 region: CSVEGQGGNSPLHF. CDR3 coding DNA: TGCAGCGTTGAAGGACAGGGGGGAAATTCACCCCTCCACTTT.

V usage is TRBV19 and J usage is TRBJ1-1; TRBD1 agrees at 11 bases. Losses at the gene ends were 6 bases for V and 4 bases for J; bases not matched to a gene: 7. This CDR3 spans 15 amino acids. Germline V CDR1 and CDR2: LNHDA, SQIVND (reference sequence). The CDR3 is CASSSSGTGGTEAFF. As DNA, the CDR3 is TGTGCCAGTAGCTCTTCCGGGACAGGGGGCACTGAAGCTTTCTTT.

V usage is TRBV10-3 and J usage is TRBJ1-1; no clear D gene. V was cut by 0 bases and J by 5 bases, with 13 bases left in between. The CDR3 spans 15 residues. In germline, CDR1 is ENHRY, CDR2 SYGVKD. The CDR3, as DNA: TGTGCCATCAGTGAGTCGATGGCCTCGAATACTGAAGCTTTCTTT. It codes for CAISESMASNTEAFF.

The chain carries TRBV11-2 and TRBJ1-1; possibly TRBD1 for D (5 bases). V lost 4 bases and J lost 7, with 10 bases in between. The germline V gene has CDR1 SGHAT and CDR2 FQNNGV. This CDR3 comprises 12 residues. CDR3 in amino acids: CASSSQGIEAFF. CDR3 in DNA: TGTGCCAGCAGCTCCCAGGGCATTGAAGCTTTCTTT.

V is TRBV11-2 and J is TRBJ1-2, with a tentative D call TRBD1 (5 bases). In germline, CDR1 is SGHAT, CDR2 FQNNGV. CDR3 length: 15 residues. V lost 4 bases to trimming and J lost 4 bases, with 16 bases between them. The CDR3 bases are TGTGCCAGCAGCTCCCTGGGGGGTTCAATCTATGGCTACACCTTC. Translating it yields CASSSLGGSIYGYTF.